The 9 T cell receptor beta chains listed next were all sequenced from one sample in a study of Ad26.COV2.S vaccination and SARS-CoV-2 variants. Repertoires were generated with immunoSEQ multiplex PCR, while TCRdb's copy carries only in-frame clones and drops some. The data hold roughly 180,000 clones, with roughly 85% observed a single time. This specimen was peripheral blood, taken after recovery from COVID-19. All receptors derive from a human donor who had recovered from COVID-19.

The chain recombines TRBV5-1 with TRBJ2-1, with TRBD2 matching over 7 bases. Trimming took 5 bases from V and 4 from J; bases not matched to a gene: 9. The germline CDR1 and CDR2 sequences are SGHRS and YFSETQ. The length of the CDR3 is 15 residues. The CDR3 region has the DNA TGCGCCAGCAGAGGACTAGTAAGCGGATACAATGAGCAGTTCTTC. Translated, it gives CASRGLVSGYNEQFF. Looking up the rest from reference TRBV5-1 and TRBJ2-1 gives the full variable domain: KAGVTQTPRYLIKTRGQQVTLSCSPISGHRSVSWYQQTPGQGLQFLFEYFSETQRNKGNFPGRFSGRQFSNSRSEMNVSTLELGDSALYLCASRGLVSGYNEQFFGPGTRLTVL.

In this sample, this clone turned up a few times. The chain is built from TRBV5-8 and TRBJ2-1; 7 bases match TRBD2. Germline values: CDR1 SGHTS, CDR2 YDEGEE. Losses at the gene ends were 4 bases for V and 8 bases for J; bases not matched to a gene: 12. The CDR3 contains 15 residues. CDR3 sequence reads: CASSLWWGGRDEQFF. The CDR3 DNA follows: TGTGCCAGCAGCCTGTGGTGGGGAGGGCGCGATGAGCAGTTCTTC.

This chain connects TRBV6-2 or TRBV6-3 to TRBJ2-3; D may be TRBD1 or TRBD2 (6 bases each). This CDR3 comprises 19 residues. The germline V gene has CDR1 MNHEY and CDR2 SVGEGT. The V end was cut by 0 bases, the J end by 2 bases, with 21 bases between. Here the CDR3 DNA reads TGTGCCAGCAGTTACTCGAAGGGTACCGGGGGCCAAACCACAGATACGCAGTATTTT. It yields the protein CASSYSKGTGGQTTDTQYF.

The chain is built from TRBV6-5 and TRBJ2-3; TRBD1 matches 7 bases. The CDR3 consists of 14 residues. Trimming removed 6 bases from V and 0 bases from J; junction bases left unmatched: 3. CDR1 MNHEY and CDR2 SVGAGI come from the germline V gene. The CDR3 DNA reads as TGTGCCAGCAGGAGGACAGGCAGCACAGATACGCAGTATTTT. Its translation is CASRRTGSTDTQYF.

This sequence joins TRBV12-3 or TRBV12-4 and TRBJ2-1; 9 positions match TRBD1. The CDR3 length is 12 residues. V was clipped by 5 bases and J by 15 bases; unmatched bases: 8. The CDR3 here is CASSLTGGRMFF. The DNA of the CDR3 is TGTGCCAGCAGTCTAACAGGGGGCAGAATGTTCTTC.

This clone was seen only a few times. V is TRBV6-6 and J is TRBJ1-6; maybe TRBD1 (5 bases). V was shortened by 5 bases and J by 3 bases, with 11 bases between the two germline ends. Germline V lookup: CDR1 MNHNY, CDR2 SVGAGI (reference sequence). This CDR3 spans 15 amino acids. CDR3 bases: TGTGCCAGCAGTCTACAGGATTTCTATAATTCACCCCTCCACTTT. Protein product: CASSLQDFYNSPLHF.

The V call is TRBV19, the J call TRBJ2-7, with TRBD2 identical over 11 bases. CDR1 and CDR2 (germline): LNHDA, SQIVND (reference sequence). J gave up 4 bases and V 6 bases, and 5 bases lay outside the gene matches. This CDR3 region has 14 residues. CDR3 sequence: CASRGTSGQYEQYF. The CDR3 nucleotides read TGTGCCAGTAGGGGGACTAGCGGTCAATACGAGCAGTACTTC.

The chain recombines TRBV12-5 with TRBJ2-1; 8 nucleotides align to TRBD2. V lost 3 bases to trimming and J lost 4 bases; unmatched junction nucleotides: 11. Germline V lookup: CDR1 LGHNT, CDR2 FRNRAP. This CDR3 comprises 17 residues. CDR3 in DNA: TGTGCTAGTGGTTTCACCCTCGAGGCTAGCGGGTACAATGAGCAGTTCTTC. It encodes CASGFTLEASGYNEQFF.

This sequence joins TRBV2 and TRBJ2-1; D possibly uses TRBD1 or TRBD2 (5 bases each). The CDR3 loop spans 15 amino acids. The germline gives CDR1 SNHLY, CDR2 FYNNEI. V lost 6 bases and J lost 10, with 22 bases in between. CDR3 loop: CASSRREIPFGEQFF. CDR3 nucleotide sequence: TGTGCCAGCAGCCGCAGGGAGATTCCCTTTGGGGAGCAGTTCTTC.